Given below is one TCR beta chain in context. Trimming shortened V by 5 bases and J by 5 bases, and 22 bases separated the two germline ends. The CDR3 covers 17 residues. This record comes from a study of T cell repertoires in aging, cancer and after chemotherapy. Turning to the study itself: About 8.8 million TCR reads were in the whole dataset.

A mixed TRB-A/B primer pool amplified rearranged TRB by multiplex touch-down PCR. MiXCR, run by TCRdb on the multiplex PCR reads, gives a single entry per CDR3 protein. The data contain some 10,000 distinct CDR3 sequences, 30% to 40% of them singletons. Amplification of TCR beta used genomic DNA extracted from peripheral blood. Sample: blood. The chain couples TRBV12-3 or TRBV12-4 to TRBJ1-5; no clear D gene. The TCR sequence derives from a human donor in good health. The CDR3 protein is CASSPGSWLRRDQPQHF. The CDR3 DNA reads as TGTGCCAGCAGTCCGGGGTCGTGGCTGCGTAGGGATCAGCCCCAGCATTTT.